A selection of T cell receptor beta chains follows, all from one sample in a study of cytomegalovirus exposure and HLA in healthy donors. Method: immunoSEQ multiplex PCR; TCRdb's copy keeps in-frame clones and lacks some. The repertoire holds 170,000 or so clones, with about 83% as singletons. Sequencing was carried out using PBMCs. The receptor source for this set is a girl between 10 and 17 years old in good health and CMV-seropositive. Both conserved end residues are part of each CDR3. The D gene is left open where the match is weak. Size is omitted from some rows. Given values are once, few, many or a class for expanded clones.

j_call d_call v_call cdr3_length clone_size cdr3_nt cdr3_aa
TRBJ1-1 TRBD1 TRBV7-3 13 NA TGTGCCAGCAGCAGCCAGGGGGGCACTGAAGCTTTCTTT CASSSQGGTEAFF
TRBJ1-2 NA TRBV28 15 NA TGTGCCAGCTTTTCCCGGGAGGGGGTAAACTATGGCTACACCTTC CASFSREGVNYGYTF
TRBJ2-3 NA TRBV5-1 12 NA TGCGCCAGCAGCCTACCTAGCATCACGCAGTATTTT CASSLPSITQYF
TRBJ1-2 TRBD1 TRBV9 15 NA TGTGCCAGCACCGCCGCCGGGACAGCTAACTATGGCTACACCTTC CASTAAGTANYGYTF
TRBJ1-1 TRBD1 TRBV5-1 17 NA TGCGCCAGCAGCCCGGGAACAGGGACAGGGGGCGCGGGTGAAGCTTTCTTT CASSPGTGTGGAGEAFF
TRBJ2-7 NA TRBV2 12 few TGTGCCAGCAGGGGGCCTCCCTACGAGCAGTACTTC CASRGPPYEQYF
TRBJ1-4 TRBD1 TRBV12-5 15 NA TGTGCTAGTGGTTTGGCCACAGGGGTGCATGAAAAACTGTTTTTT CASGLATGVHEKLFF
TRBJ2-5 TRBD2 TRBV7-6 16 NA TGTGCCAGCAGCTTGGATGGCGGGGGGGCGTCTCGTACCCAGTACTTC CASSLDGGGASRTQYF
TRBJ1-1 TRBD1 TRBV13 14 NA TGTGCCAGCAGCCAAGGGACAGGGAACACTGAAGCTTTCTTT CASSQGTGNTEAFF
TRBJ1-5 NA TRBV6-4 14 NA TGTGCCAGCAGTGACTCGAGTAGCAATCAGCCCCAGCATTTT CASSDSSSNQPQHF